This T cell receptor beta chain emerged from a study of blood T cell repertoires in COVID-19. The wider study: The origin of the acute and convalescent COVID-19 samples was the United States, Italy and Spain.

V was pared by 2 bases and J by 6 bases, with 9 bases between. CDR1 and CDR2 from the germline V gene are SGHRS and YFSETQ. The length of the CDR3 is 14 residues. Data came from immunoSEQ multiplex PCR; TCRdb stores just in-frame clones and leaves some out. The table has about 170,000 clones, roughly 80% seen once; the top ten hold around 8.4%. This sequence originates from a woman aged 80 or over with COVID-19, enrolled during active disease. Sequenced material: peripheral blood. This chain links TRBV5-1 with TRBJ1-6, with TRBD1 as a possible D gene (5 bases). Written as DNA, the CDR3 is TGCGCCAGCAGCTTAAGACAGCTTAATTCACCCCTCCACTTT. Its translation is CASSLRQLNSPLHF.